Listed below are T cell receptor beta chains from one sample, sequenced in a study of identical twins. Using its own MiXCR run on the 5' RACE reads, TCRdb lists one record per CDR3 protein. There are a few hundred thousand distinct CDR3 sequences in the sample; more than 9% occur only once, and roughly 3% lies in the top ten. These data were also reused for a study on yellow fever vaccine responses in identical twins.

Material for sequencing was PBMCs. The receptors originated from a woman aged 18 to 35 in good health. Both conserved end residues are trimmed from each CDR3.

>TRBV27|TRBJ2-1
ASSLEGLTPLGEQF
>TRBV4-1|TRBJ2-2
ASSQVVSSGELF
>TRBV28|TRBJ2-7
ASRSPSPGLESYEQY
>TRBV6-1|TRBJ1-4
ASSTIRQGAGEKLF
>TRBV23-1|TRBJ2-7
ASSQQTATYEQY
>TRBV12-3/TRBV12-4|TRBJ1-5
ASSSGSLTGNQPQH
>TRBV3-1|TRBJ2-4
ASSPLGQGGNILY
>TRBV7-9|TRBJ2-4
ASSSTGVRALYNIQY
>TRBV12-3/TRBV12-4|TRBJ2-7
ASTATGTAYEQY
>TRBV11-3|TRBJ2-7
ASSLGGTSDEQY
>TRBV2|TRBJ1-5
ASSDGRMNQPQH
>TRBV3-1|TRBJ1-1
ASRNGGLMNTEAF
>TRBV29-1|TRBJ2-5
SVAQETQY
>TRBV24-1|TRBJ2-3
ATSDSPGLAGVGSDTQY
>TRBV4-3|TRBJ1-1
ASSQVVEWQGLNTEAF
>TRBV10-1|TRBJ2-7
ASSVGGNSYEQY
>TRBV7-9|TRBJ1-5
ASNLGGSNQPQH
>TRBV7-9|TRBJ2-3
VSTFIPSLLDTQY
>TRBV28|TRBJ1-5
ASRNPGSNQPQH
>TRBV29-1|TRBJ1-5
SAQAKDQPQH
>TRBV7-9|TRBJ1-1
ASSVTGVGTEAF
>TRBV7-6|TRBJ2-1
ASSQAGTGSYNEQF
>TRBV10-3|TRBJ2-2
AISGQYTGELF
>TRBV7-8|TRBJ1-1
ASSATGLNTEAF
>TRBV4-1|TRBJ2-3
ASSQAGLAGGRADTQY
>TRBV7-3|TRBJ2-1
ASSFDSSGGQF
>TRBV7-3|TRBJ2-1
ASSFEGLGNEQF
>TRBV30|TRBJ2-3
AWGTGAGIPDTQY
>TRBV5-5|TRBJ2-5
ASHLAGGRYQETQY
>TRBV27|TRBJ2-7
ASSSWTATYEQY
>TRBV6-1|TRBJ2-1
ASRQFRQGVNEQF
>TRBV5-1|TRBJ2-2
ASSSLAAGPPGELF
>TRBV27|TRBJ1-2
ASSYQGDGYT
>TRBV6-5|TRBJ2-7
ASSYSTARSSYEQY
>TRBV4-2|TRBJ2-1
ASSRIPLAGGNEQF
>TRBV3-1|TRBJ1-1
ASRQFGTGENTEAF
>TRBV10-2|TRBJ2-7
ATRTGPFYEQY
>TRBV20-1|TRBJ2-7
SARGWGDSPYEQY
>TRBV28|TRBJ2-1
ASRTGGMDNEQF
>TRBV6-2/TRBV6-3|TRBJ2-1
ATGQRSSYNEQF
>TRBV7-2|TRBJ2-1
ASSLSLADYNEQF
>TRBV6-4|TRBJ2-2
ASRGTSDTGELF
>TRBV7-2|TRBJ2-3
ASSLPGTSVADTQY
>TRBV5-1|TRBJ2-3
ASSSQGRTDTQY
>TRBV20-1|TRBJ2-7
SARGDRRHYEQY
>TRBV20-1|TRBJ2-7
SAKPGNSYEQY
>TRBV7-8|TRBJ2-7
ASSEDYSGEQY
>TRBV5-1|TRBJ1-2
ASSVTGIVGYT
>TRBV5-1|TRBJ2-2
ASSLTVELF
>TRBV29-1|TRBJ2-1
SVQLAKEQF
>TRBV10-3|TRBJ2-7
AISRGRNYEQY
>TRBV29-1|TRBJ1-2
SGETGEGYGYT
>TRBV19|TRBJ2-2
ASSKVRGLAGELF
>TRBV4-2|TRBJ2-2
ASRDQASGGPLSTGELF
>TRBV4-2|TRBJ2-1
ASSQAPRGSSYNEQF
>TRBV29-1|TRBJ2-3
SVDSEDRADTQY
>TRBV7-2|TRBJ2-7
ASSSGTDVYEQY
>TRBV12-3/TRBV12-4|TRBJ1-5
ASSSRGTVDQPQH
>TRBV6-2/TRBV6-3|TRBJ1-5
ASSYSSFAGASNQPQH